The TCR beta chain described here comes from a study of metastatic and nonmetastatic thyroid tumors. Overall study context: The comparison covered peripheral blood and tumor or nodule tissue in malignant and benign thyroid patients.

V was pared by 4 bases and J by 6 bases, with 7 bases of the junction left unmatched. The germline V gene encodes CDR1 SGHTS and CDR2 YDEGEE. The CDR3 extends over 14 amino acids. Points from the study as a whole: Within blood and tumor, benign nodules reportedly had significantly lower TCR beta diversity than malignant thyroid tumors did.

With respect to this clone: Its antigen is not identified.

Each patient came to thyroid surgery without any prior treatment (of any kind). Per the original methods: A classifier of distant metastasis in papillary thyroid cancer was built from CDR3 differences (across clinicopathological groups). TCRdb re-processed the PCR reads through MiXCR. What appears here as the V and J calls and clone size reflects TCRdb's work, not the paper's. The repertoire includes 20,000 to 25,000 clones, 20% to 25% of them detected once, and around an eighth sits in the top ten. The source of this sequence is a female donor with papillary thyroid cancer or a benign thyroid nodule (not recorded which). Some clones in this sample may be carry-over from other donors' samples. The sequencing sample was made of tumor tissue. This chain uses TRBV5-8 with TRBJ1-5, with 7 nucleotides matching TRBD1. CDR3 in amino acids: CASSTRQGGQPQHF. In DNA form, the CDR3 reads TGTGCCAGCAGCACCCGACAGGGAGGTCAGCCCCAGCATTTT.